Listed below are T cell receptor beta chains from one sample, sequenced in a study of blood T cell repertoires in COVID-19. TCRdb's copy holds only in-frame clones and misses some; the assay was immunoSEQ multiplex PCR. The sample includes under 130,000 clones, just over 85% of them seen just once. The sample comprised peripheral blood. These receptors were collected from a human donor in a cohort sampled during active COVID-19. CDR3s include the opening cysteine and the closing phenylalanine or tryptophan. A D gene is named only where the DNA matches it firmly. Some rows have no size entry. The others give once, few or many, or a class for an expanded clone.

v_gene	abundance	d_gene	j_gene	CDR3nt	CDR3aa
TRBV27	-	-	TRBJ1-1	TGTGCCAGCGGGCCTGTACACAGGGCTAACACTGAAGCTTTCTTT	CASGPVHRANTEAFF
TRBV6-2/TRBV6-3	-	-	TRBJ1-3	TGTGCCAGCAGTTACTCGATGGTACGGGAACTCTCTGGAAACACCATATATTTT	CASSYSMVRELSGNTIYF
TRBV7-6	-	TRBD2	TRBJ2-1	TGTGCCAGCAGCTGGACTAGCGGGAGGGCGAAACCCTACAATGAGCAGTTCTTC	CASSWTSGRAKPYNEQFF
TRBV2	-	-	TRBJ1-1	TGTGCCAGCAGACGGGATGTGAGGGCTGAAGCTTTCTTT	CASRRDVRAEAFF
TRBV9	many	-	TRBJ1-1	TGTGCCAGCAGCGTAGATTCCCATGCGATGAACACTGAAGCTTTCTTT	CASSVDSHAMNTEAFF
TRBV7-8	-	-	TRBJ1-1	TGTGCCAGCAGCTTAGCTCAGTTCACCCCTGAAGCTTTCTTT	CASSLAQFTPEAFF
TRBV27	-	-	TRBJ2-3	TGTGCCAGCACGGGCCCTAGCGGCACAGATACGCAGTATTTT	CASTGPSGTDTQYF
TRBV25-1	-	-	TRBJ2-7	TGTGCCAGCAGCGAATGGGGGGAGCGGTACGAGCAGTACTTC	CASSEWGERYEQYF
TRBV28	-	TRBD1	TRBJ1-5	TGTGCCAGCAGTACACGACAGGGCAGATTCCGTCAGCCCCAGCATTTT	CASSTRQGRFRQPQHF
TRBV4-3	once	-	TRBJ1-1	TGCGCCAGCAGCCAAGATCGGGGGTCGGACACTGAAGCTTTCTTT	CASSQDRGSDTEAFF
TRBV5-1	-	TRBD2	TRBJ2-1	TGCGCCAGCAGCACTCGACTAGCGGGAGGGGATGAGCAGTTCTTC	CASSTRLAGGDEQFF
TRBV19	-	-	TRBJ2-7	TGTGCCAGTAGTATTAATAGATTTGTTTCCTACGAGCAGTACTTC	CASSINRFVSYEQYF
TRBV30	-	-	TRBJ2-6	TGTGCCTGGAGCGGGGTTATGGGGTTCTCTGGGGCCAACGTCCTGACTTTC	CAWSGVMGFSGANVLTF
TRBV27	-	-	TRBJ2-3	TGTGCCAGCTCCTTTAATCTAGATACGCAGTATTTT	CASSFNLDTQYF
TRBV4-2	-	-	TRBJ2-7	TGTGCCAGCAGCCAAGTACCCGGGTCCGGCTACGAGCAGTACTTC	CASSQVPGSGYEQYF
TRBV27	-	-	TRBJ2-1	TGTGCCAGCAGTTTATCTCGGGGTCCCACCTACAATGAGCAGTTCTTC	CASSLSRGPTYNEQFF
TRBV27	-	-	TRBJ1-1	TGTGCCAGCAGTCGACCGGGACATGTCGCTTTCTTT	CASSRPGHVAFF
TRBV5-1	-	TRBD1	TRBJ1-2	TGCGCCAGCAGCTCTACAGGGGATTTCTATGGCTACACCTTC	CASSSTGDFYGYTF
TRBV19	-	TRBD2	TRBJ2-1	TGTGCCAGTATCGCTACTAGCGGGGAATACAATTACAATGAGCAGTTCTTC	CASIATSGEYNYNEQFF
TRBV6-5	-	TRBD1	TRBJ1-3	TGTGCCAGCAGAGCTACAGGGGCTGGAAACACCATATATTTT	CASRATGAGNTIYF
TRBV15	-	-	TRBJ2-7	TGTGCCACCAGCAGAGATCTAGGCACCTCCTACGAGCAGTACTTC	CATSRDLGTSYEQYF
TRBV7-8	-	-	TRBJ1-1	TGTGCCAGCAGCTTGGACAGACTGAACACTGAAGCTTTCTTT	CASSLDRLNTEAFF
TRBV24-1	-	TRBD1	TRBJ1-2	TGTGCCACCAGTGATAACCCCGGGACAGACAACTATGGCTACACCTTC	CATSDNPGTDNYGYTF
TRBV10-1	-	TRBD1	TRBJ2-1	TGCGCCAGCAGTGACCCGACAGGGGGCGATCAGAATGAGCAGTTCTTC	CASSDPTGGDQNEQFF
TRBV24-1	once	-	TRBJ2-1	TGTGCCACCAGTGATGGGAGGTTTTACTACAATGAGCAGTTCTTC	CATSDGRFYYNEQFF
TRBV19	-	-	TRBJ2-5	TGTGCCAGTAGTTTCAGACTGACAGGAATACATCTTGTGGGAGAGACCCAGTACTTC	CASSFRLTGIHLVGETQYF
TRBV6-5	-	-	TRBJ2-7	TGTGCCAGCAGGTTCGACAACTCCTACGAGCAGTACTTC	CASRFDNSYEQYF
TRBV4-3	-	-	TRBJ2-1	TGCGCCAGCAGCCAAGCGACTTCTTACAATGAGCAGTTCTTC	CASSQATSYNEQFF
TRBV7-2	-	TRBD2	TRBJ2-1	TGTGCCAGCAGCACCCCTAGCGGGGCCTACAATGAGCAGTTCTTC	CASSTPSGAYNEQFF
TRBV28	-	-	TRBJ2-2	TGTGCCAGCAGTCCGGGGGGCGCCTTGGGGACCGGGGAGCTGTTTTTT	CASSPGGALGTGELFF
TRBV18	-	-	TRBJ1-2	TGTGCCAGCTCACCAGAGGCGGTTTCCTTCTATGGCTACACCTTC	CASSPEAVSFYGYTF
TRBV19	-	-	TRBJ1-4	TGTGCCAGTAGTCAAATCAGGAGGAGACGCGATGAAAAACTGTTTTTT	CASSQIRRRRDEKLFF
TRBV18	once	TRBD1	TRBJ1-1	TGTGCCAGCCAAGGACAGGGGGGAATGAACACTGAAGCTTTCTTT	CASQGQGGMNTEAFF
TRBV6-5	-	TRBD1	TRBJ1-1	TGTGCCAGCAGTTACTCAGGGACAGGTGGAGCTTTCTTT	CASSYSGTGGAFF
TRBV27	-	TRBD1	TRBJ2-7	TGTGCCAGCAGTTCGACAACAGGGGGCTTAATGTACGAGCAGTACTTC	CASSSTTGGLMYEQYF
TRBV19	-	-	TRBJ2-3	TGTGCCAGTAGTACCGCGCTCGGACACTCCGGCATAGATACGCAGTATTTT	CASSTALGHSGIDTQYF
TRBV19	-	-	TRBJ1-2	TGTGCCAGTAGTATTCTACAGGCCAACTATGGCTACACCTTC	CASSILQANYGYTF
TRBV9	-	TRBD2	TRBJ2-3	TGTGCCAGCAGCCTGAAGACTAGCGGGACGACAGATACGCAGTATTTT	CASSLKTSGTTDTQYF
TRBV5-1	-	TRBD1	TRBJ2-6	TGCGCCAGCAGAAAAGGGACAGATTCTGGGGCCAACGTCCTGACTTTC	CASRKGTDSGANVLTF
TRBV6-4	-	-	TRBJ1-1	TGTGCCAGCAGTGAACGCGGTAGCACTGAAGCTTTCTTT	CASSERGSTEAFF
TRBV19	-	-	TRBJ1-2	TGTGCCAGTAGATCCGTGGCAGGCCTCAGTGGCTACACCTTC	CASRSVAGLSGYTF
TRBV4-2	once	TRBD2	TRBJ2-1	TGTGCCAGCGGGCTAGCGGGAGGGAATGGGCAGTTCTTC	CASGLAGGNGQFF
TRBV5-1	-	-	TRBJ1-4	TGCGCCAGCAGCTTGAACGGACTTACTAATGAAAAACTGTTTTTT	CASSLNGLTNEKLFF
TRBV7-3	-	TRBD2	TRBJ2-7	TGTGCCAGCAGCCGCGAGCAGACAGCCGGGGGGAGCGAGCAGTACTTC	CASSREQTAGGSEQYF
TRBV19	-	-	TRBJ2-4	TGTGCCAGTAGTTCAGACAGGCTAGCCAAAAACATTCAGTACTTC	CASSSDRLAKNIQYF
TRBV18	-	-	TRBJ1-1	TGTGCCAGCTCACCGGGGGGGAACACTGAAGCTTTCTTT	CASSPGGNTEAFF
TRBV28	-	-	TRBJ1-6	TGTGCCACCCAGGCGGGACGTTATAATTCACCCCTCCACTTT	CATQAGRYNSPLHF
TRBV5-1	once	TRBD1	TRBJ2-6	TGCGCCAGCAGCTTCTATAGGGGACAGGGGGCAACTTCTGGGGCCAACGTCCTGACTTTC	CASSFYRGQGATSGANVLTF
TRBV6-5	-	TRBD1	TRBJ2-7	TGTGCCAGCAGTTACTTGGGACAGGGTAAACAGTACTTC	CASSYLGQGKQYF
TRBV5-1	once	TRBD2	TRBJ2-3	TGCGCCAGCAGCTTGCCTGGACTAGCGGTCACAGATACGCAGTATTTT	CASSLPGLAVTDTQYF
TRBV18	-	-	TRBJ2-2	TGTGCCAGCTCACCACCTCGGAGGGCCGATTTCGGAGGGGAGCTGTTTTTT	CASSPPRRADFGGELFF
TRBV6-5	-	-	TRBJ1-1	TGTGCCAGCAGGTTAGGGGCAAGGTACACTGAAGCTTTCTTT	CASRLGARYTEAFF
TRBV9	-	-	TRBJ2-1	TGTGCCAGCAGCCCCACAGAGAGACCGCTCTCCTACAATGAGCAGTTCTTC	CASSPTERPLSYNEQFF